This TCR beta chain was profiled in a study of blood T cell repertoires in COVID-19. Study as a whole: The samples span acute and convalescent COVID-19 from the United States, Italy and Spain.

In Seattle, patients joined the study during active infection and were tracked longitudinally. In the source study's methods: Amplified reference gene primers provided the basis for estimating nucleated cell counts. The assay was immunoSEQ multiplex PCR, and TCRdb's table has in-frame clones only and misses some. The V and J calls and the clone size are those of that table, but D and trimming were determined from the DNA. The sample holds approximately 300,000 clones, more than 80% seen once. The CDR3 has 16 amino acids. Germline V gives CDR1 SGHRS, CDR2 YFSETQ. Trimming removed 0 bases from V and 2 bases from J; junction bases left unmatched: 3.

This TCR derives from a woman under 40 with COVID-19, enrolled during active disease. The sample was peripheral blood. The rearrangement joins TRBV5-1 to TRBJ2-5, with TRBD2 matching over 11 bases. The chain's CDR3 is CASSLEVAGGQETQYF. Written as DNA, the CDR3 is TGCGCCAGCAGCTTGGAGGTAGCGGGAGGGCAAGAGACCCAGTACTTC.